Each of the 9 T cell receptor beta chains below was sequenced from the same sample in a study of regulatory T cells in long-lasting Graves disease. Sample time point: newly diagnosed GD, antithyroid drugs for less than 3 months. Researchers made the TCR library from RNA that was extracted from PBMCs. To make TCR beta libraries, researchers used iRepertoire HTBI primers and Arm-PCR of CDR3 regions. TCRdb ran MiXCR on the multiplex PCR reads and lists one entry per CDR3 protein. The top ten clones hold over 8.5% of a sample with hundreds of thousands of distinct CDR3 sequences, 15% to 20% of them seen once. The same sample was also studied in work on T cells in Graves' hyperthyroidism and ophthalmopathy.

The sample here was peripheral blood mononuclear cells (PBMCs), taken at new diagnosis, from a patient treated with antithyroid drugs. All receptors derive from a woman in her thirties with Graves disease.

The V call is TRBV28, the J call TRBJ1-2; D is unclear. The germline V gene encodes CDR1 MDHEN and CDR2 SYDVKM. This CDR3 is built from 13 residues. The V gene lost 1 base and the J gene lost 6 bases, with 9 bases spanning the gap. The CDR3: CASSLYTSDGYTF. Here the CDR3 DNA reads TGTGCCAGCAGTTTATATACCTCGGATGGCTACACCTTC.

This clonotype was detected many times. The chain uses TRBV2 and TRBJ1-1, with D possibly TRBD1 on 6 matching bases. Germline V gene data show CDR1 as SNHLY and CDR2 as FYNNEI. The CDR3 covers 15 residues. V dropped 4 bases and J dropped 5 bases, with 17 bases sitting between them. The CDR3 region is CASSGYGGPRTEAFF. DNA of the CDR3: TGTGCCAGCAGTGGTTATGGGGGGCCCCGAACTGAAGCTTTCTTT.

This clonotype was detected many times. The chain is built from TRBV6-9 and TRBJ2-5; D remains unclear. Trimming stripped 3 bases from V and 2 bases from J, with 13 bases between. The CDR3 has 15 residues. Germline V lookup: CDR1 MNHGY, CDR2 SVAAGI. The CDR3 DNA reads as TGTGCCAGCAGTTACGCGTACCTCAGTCAAGAGACCCAGTACTTC. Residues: CASSYAYLSQETQYF.

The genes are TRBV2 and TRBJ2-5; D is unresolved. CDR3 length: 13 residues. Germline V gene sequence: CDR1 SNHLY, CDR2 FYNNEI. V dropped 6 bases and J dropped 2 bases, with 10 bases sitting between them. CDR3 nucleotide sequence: TGTGCCAGCAGCTTACACGTTCAAGAGACCCAGTACTTC. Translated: CASSLHVQETQYF.

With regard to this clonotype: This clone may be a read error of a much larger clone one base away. The CDR3 sequence: CASSLREGPREQYF. Here the CDR3 DNA reads TGCGCCAGCAGCTTGCGGGAGGGGCCACGAGAGCAGTACTTC. The rearrangement links TRBV5-1 to TRBJ2-7, with 8 nucleotides matching TRBD2. The junction had 7 bases not matched to a gene; V was cut back by 1 base and J by 7 bases. The germline CDR1 and CDR2 sequences are SGHRS and YFSETQ. This CDR3 is built from 14 residues.

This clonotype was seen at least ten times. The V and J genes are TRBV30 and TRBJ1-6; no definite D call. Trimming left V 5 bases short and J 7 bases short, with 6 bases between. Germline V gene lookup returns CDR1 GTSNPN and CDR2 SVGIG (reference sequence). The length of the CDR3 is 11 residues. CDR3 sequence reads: CAWGLNSPLHF. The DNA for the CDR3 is TGTGCCTGGGGACTAAATTCACCCCTCCACTTT. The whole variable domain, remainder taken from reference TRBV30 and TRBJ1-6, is SQTIHQWPATLVQPVGSPLSLECTVEGTSNPNLYWYRQAAGRGLQLLFYSVGIGQISSEVPQNLSASRPQDRQFILSSKKLLLSDSGFYLCAWGLNSPLHFGNGTRLTVT.

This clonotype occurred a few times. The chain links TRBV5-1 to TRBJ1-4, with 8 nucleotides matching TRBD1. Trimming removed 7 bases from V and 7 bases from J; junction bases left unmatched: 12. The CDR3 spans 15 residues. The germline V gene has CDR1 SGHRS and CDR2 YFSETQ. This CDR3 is CASGIQGAPGEKLFF. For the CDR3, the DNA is TGCGCCAGCGGCATTCAGGGGGCGCCCGGTGAAAAACTGTTTTTT.

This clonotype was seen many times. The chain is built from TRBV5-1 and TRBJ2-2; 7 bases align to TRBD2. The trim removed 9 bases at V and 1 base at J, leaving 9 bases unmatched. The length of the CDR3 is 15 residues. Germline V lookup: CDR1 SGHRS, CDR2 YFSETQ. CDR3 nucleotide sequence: TGCGCCATCGGACAAGCGGGGATGAACACCGGGGAGCTGTTTTTT. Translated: CAIGQAGMNTGELFF.

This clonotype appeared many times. The CDR3: CATDRGGDEQFF. The CDR3 coding sequence is TGTGCCACGGACAGGGGGGGCGATGAGCAGTTCTTC. The gene calls are TRBV28 and TRBJ2-1, with 10 bases aligning to TRBD1. The V gene's germline CDR1 is MDHEN and CDR2 SYDVKM. The J segment lost 8 bases and the V segment lost 10 bases, leaving 5 bases of the junction unmatched. There are 12 residues in the CDR3.